The text below deals with one TCR beta chain. This entry comes from a study of T cells in Graves' hyperthyroidism and ophthalmopathy. It was RNA transcripts that yielded the amplified TCR beta CDR3 regions. The primer set for the first-round RT-PCR of the TCR CDR3 was HTBI. Using its own MiXCR run on the multiplex PCR reads, TCRdb lists one record per CDR3 protein. Here the sample spans around 100,000 distinct CDR3 sequences, approximately 48% being singletons. Sequencing used blood. This TCR derives from a man aged 40-49 years with Graves' hyperthyroidism.

The CDR3 sequence is CASTLVGPRETQYF. The CDR3 DNA sequence: TGTGCCAGCACCTTAGTGGGACCCAGAGAGACCCAGTACTTC. The chain employs TRBV6-6 and TRBJ2-5; D may be TRBD1 or TRBD2 (5 bases each). Germline CDR1 is MNHNY and CDR2 is SVGAGI (reference sequence). The CDR3 is 14 residues long. Trimming shortened V by 7 bases and J by 4 bases, and 16 bases separated the two germline ends.